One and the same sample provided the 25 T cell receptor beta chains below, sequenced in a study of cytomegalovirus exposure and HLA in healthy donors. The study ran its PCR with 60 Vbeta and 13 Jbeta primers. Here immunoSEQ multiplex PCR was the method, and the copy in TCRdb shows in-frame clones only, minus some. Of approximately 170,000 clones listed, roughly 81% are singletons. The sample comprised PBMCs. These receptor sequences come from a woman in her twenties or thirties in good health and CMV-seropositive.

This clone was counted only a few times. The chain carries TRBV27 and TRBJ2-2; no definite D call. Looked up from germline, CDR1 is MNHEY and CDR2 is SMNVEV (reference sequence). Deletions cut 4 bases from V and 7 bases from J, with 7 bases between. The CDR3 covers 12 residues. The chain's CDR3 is CASSSPLGELFF. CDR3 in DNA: TGTGCCAGCAGTTCCCCCCTCGGGGAGCTGTTTTTT.

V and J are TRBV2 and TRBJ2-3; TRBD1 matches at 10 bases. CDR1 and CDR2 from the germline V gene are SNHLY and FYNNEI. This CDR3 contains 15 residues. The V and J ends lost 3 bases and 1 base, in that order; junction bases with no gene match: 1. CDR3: CASSDGTGGTDTQYF. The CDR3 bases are TGTGCCAGCAGTGACGGGACAGGGGGCACAGATACGCAGTATTTT.

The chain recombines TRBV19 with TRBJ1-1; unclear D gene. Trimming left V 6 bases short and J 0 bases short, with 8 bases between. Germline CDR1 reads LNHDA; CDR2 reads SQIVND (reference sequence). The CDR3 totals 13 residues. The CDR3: CASRTGLNTEAFF. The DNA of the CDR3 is TGTGCCAGTAGGACGGGATTGAACACTGAAGCTTTCTTT.

CDR3 sequence reads: CATSKTGGETQYF. DNA of the CDR3: TGTGCCACCAGCAAGACAGGTGGAGAGACCCAGTACTTC. The rearrangement uses TRBV15 and TRBJ2-5; tentatively, D is TRBD1 (6 bases). The V and J ends lost 4 bases and 4 bases respectively, with 10 bases between them. The CDR3 is 13 amino acids. The germline V gene has CDR1 LNHNV and CDR2 YYDKDF (reference sequence).

DNA for the CDR3: TGTGCCAGCAGTTCCGGGACACCGAACACCGGGGAGCTGTTTTTT. It encodes CASSSGTPNTGELFF. The chain links TRBV5-4 to TRBJ2-2; a weak D match, TRBD1 (6 bases). The CDR3 loop spans 15 amino acids. V lost 5 bases and J 0 bases, leaving 11 bases between the germline ends. Germline V gene lookup returns CDR1 SGHNT and CDR2 YYREEE (reference sequence).

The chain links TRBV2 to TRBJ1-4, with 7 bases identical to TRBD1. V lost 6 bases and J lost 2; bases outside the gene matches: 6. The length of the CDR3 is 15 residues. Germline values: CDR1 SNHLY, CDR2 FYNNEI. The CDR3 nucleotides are TGTGCCAGCAGCACAGACAGGGCGACTAATGAAAAACTGTTTTTT. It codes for CASSTDRATNEKLFF.

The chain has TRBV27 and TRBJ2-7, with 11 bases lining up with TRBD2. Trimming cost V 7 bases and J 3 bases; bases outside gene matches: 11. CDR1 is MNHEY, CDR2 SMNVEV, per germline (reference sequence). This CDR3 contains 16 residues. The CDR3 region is CASTLTSGAVYYEQYF. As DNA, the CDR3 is TGTGCCAGCACTCTGACTAGCGGGGCGGTGTACTACGAGCAGTACTTC.

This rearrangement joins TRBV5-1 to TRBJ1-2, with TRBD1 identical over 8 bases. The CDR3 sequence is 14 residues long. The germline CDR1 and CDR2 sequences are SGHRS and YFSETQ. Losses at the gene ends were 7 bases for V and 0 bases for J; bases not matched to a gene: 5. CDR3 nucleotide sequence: TGCGCCAGCGGAGACAGGGGAGCTAACTATGGCTACACCTTC. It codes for CASGDRGANYGYTF.

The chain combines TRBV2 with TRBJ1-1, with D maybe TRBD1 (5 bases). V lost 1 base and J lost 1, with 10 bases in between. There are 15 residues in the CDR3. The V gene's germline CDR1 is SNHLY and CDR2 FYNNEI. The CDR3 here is CASSEDAGKNTEAFF. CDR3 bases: TGTGCCAGCAGTGAAGACGCAGGGAAGAACACTGAAGCTTTCTTT.

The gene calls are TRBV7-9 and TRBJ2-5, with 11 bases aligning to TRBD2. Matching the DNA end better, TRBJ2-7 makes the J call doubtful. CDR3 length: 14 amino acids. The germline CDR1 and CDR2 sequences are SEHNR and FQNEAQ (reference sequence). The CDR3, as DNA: TGTGCCAGCAGCTCTAGCGGGGGGACCTACGAGCAGTACTTC. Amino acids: CASSSSGGTYEQYF.

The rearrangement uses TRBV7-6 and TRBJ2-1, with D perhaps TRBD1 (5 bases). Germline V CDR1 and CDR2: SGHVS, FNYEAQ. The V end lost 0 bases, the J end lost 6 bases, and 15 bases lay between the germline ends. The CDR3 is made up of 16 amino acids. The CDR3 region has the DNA TGTGCCAGCAGCTTAGCGCAGTCTGGGGCTACCAATGAGCAGTTCTTC. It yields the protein CASSLAQSGATNEQFF.

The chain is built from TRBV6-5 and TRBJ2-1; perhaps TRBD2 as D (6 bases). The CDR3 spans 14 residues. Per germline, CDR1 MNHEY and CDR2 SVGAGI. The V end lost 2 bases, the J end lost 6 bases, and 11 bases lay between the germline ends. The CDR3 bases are TGTGCCAGCAGTTACCCAGGGACTGCCAATGAGCAGTTCTTC. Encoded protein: CASSYPGTANEQFF.

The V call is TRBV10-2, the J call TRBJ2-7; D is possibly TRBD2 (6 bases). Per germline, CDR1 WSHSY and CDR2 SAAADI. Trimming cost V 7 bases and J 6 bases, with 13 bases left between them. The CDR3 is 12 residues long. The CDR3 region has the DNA TGCGCCAGCACCCTGGGGGGACCCGAGCAGTACTTC. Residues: CASTLGGPEQYF.

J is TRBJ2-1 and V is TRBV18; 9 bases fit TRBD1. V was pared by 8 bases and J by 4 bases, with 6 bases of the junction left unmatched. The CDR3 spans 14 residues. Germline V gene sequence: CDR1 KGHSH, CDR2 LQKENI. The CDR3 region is CASAPGTGYNEQFF. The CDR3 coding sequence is TGTGCCAGCGCCCCCGGGACAGGGTACAATGAGCAGTTCTTC.

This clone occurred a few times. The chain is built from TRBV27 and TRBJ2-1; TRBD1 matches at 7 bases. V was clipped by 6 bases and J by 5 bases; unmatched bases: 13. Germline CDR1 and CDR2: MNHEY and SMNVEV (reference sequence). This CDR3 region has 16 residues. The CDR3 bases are TGTGCCAGCAGCCCGACAGGGCCAAGGTCTGACAATGAGCAGTTCTTC. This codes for CASSPTGPRSDNEQFF.

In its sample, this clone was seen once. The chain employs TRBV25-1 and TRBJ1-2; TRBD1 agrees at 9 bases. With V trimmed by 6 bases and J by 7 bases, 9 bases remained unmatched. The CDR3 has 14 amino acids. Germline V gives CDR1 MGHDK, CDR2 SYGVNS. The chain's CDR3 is CASRPTGGVSGYTF. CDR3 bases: TGTGCCAGCAGACCGACAGGGGGAGTTAGTGGCTACACCTTC.

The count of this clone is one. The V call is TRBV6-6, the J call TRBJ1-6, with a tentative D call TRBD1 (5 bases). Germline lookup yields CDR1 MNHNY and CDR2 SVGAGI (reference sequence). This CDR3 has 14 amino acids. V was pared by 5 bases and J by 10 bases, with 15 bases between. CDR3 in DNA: TGTGCCAGCAGTCAACTACAGGAAGTGTCACCCCTCCACTTT. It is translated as CASSQLQEVSPLHF.

As DNA, the CDR3 is TGTGCCAGCAGTGAACGGGGGAGATCCTACGAGCAGTACTTC. Protein: CASSERGRSYEQYF. The V call is TRBV6-1, the J call TRBJ2-5; tentative D call: TRBD2 (6 bases). TRBJ2-7 explains the end of the DNA better; the J call may be wrong. Germline CDR1 and CDR2: MNHNS and SASEGT. The CDR3 extends over 14 amino acids.

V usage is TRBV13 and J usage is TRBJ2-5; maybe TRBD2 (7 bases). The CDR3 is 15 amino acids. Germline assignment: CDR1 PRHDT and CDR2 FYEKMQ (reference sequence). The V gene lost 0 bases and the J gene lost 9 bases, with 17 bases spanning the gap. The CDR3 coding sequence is TGTGCCAGCAGCTTAGGTGTGGCGGGGGCTGTGGCCCAGTACTTC. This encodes CASSLGVAGAVAQYF.

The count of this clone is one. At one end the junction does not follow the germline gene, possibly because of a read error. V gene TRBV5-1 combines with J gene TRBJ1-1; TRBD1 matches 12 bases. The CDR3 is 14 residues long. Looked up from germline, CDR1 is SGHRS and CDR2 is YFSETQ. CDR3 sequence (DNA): TGCGCCAGCAGCTTGGCCGGGGACAGGGGGCCTATCTCCTTT. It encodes CASSLAGDRGPISF.

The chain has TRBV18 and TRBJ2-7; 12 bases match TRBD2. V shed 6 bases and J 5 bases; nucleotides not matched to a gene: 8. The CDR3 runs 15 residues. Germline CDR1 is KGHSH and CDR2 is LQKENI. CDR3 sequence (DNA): TGTGCCAGCTCGGGCCTAGCGGGAGGGCCCGACGAGCAGTACTTC. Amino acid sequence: CASSGLAGGPDEQYF.

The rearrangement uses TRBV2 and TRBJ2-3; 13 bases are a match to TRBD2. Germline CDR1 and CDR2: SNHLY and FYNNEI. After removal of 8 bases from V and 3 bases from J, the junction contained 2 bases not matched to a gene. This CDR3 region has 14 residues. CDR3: CASGGLAGTDTQYF. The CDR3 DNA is TGTGCCAGCGGGGGACTAGCGGGAACAGATACGCAGTATTTT.

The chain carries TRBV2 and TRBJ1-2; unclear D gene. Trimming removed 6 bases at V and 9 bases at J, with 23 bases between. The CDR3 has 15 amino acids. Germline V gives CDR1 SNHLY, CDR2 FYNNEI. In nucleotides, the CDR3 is TGTGCCAGCAGGCTCCATACTCCCCTACTAGATCGCTACACCTTC. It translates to CASRLHTPLLDRYTF.

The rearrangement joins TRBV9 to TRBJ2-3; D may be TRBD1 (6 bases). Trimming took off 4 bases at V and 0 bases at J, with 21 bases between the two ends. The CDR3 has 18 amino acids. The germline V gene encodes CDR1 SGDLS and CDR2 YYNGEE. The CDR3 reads CASSPSWAGEISTDTQYF. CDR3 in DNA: TGTGCCAGCAGCCCCTCGTGGGCAGGGGAAATTAGCACAGATACGCAGTATTTT.

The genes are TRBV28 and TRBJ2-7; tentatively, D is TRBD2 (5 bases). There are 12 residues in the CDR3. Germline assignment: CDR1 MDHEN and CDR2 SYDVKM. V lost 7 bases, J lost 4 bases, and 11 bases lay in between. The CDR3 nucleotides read TGTGCCAGCAACCTACTAGGGTACGAGCAGTACTTC. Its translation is CASNLLGYEQYF.